This TCR beta chain was captured in a study of blood T cell repertoires in COVID-19. Study-wide background: The United States, Italy and Spain provided the acute and convalescent COVID-19 samples. PBMCs, B-cell-depleted T cells, or T cells were the source of the cDNA or gDNA that made up the material.

Source study methods: Reference gene primer amplification yielded estimated nucleated cell counts. Repertoires were generated with immunoSEQ multiplex PCR, while TCRdb's copy carries only in-frame clones and drops some. The V and J calls and clone size were taken over from that table, and D and trimming were inferred from the DNA. The sample contains under 250,000 clones, over 60% of which appear only once. The CDR3 sequence is 14 residues long. Germline-derived CDR1 and CDR2 are SNHLY and FYNNEI. V was pared by 3 bases and J by 1 base, with 7 bases between. Source material: peripheral blood. The chain has TRBV2 and TRBJ1-5; D uncertain. The sequence derives from a woman between 70 and 85 years old with acute or convalescent COVID-19. In nucleotides, the CDR3 is TGTGCCAGCAGTGATGTCAGGAGCAATCAGCCCCAGCATTTT. It yields the protein CASSDVRSNQPQHF.